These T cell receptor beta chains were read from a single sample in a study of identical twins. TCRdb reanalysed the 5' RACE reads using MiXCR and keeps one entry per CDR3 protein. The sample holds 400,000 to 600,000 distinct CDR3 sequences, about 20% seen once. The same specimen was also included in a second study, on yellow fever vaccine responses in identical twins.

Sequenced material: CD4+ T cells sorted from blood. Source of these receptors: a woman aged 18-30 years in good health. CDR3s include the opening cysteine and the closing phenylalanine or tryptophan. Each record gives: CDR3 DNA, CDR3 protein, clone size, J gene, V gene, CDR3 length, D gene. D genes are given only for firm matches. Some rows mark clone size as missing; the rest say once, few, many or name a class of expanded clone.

cdr3_nt: TGTGCCAGCAGTCCCTCAGGGGGCCTCCCCGTTAATGAGCAGTTCTTC; cdr3_aa: CASSPSGGLPVNEQFF; clone_size: few; j_call: TRBJ2-1; v_call: TRBV12-3/TRBV12-4; cdr3_length: 16; d_call: TRBD1
cdr3_nt: TGTGCCAGCAGCTTAGCGATAGTACAGAGAAATTCACCCCTCCACTTT; cdr3_aa: CASSLAIVQRNSPLHF; clone_size: -; j_call: TRBJ1-6; v_call: TRBV7-2; cdr3_length: 16; d_call: -
cdr3_nt: TGTGCCAGCAGTTTCACAGGTACCTATGAAGCTTTCTTT; cdr3_aa: CASSFTGTYEAFF; clone_size: few; j_call: TRBJ1-1; v_call: TRBV12-3/TRBV12-4; cdr3_length: 13; d_call: -
cdr3_nt: TGCGCCAGCAGCTGGGGCGGACAGGTAGACACTGAAGCTTTCTTT; cdr3_aa: CASSWGGQVDTEAFF; clone_size: few; j_call: TRBJ1-1; v_call: TRBV5-1; cdr3_length: 15; d_call: TRBD1
cdr3_nt: TGTGCCAGCAGTCAAAAACTTACGGGACAGATGAACACTGAAGCTTTCTTT; cdr3_aa: CASSQKLTGQMNTEAFF; clone_size: -; j_call: TRBJ1-1; v_call: TRBV28; cdr3_length: 17; d_call: TRBD1
cdr3_nt: TGTGCCAGCAGGCCCATCTTGGCTGGAGACTATGGCTACACCTTC; cdr3_aa: CASRPILAGDYGYTF; clone_size: few; j_call: TRBJ1-2; v_call: TRBV6-1; cdr3_length: 15; d_call: -
cdr3_nt: TGCAGTGCTAGAGGGACTTTCACAGATACGCAGTATTTT; cdr3_aa: CSARGTFTDTQYF; clone_size: -; j_call: TRBJ2-3; v_call: TRBV20-1; cdr3_length: 13; d_call: -
cdr3_nt: TGCGCCAGCACGCTTGTTTCTTCTGACGGGGCTGCCAAAAACATTCAGTACTTC; cdr3_aa: CASTLVSSDGAAKNIQYF; clone_size: -; j_call: TRBJ2-4; v_call: TRBV5-1; cdr3_length: 18; d_call: -
cdr3_nt: TGCGCCAGCAGCCTTTTAGGGCTTGCCGATACGCAGTATTTT; cdr3_aa: CASSLLGLADTQYF; clone_size: -; j_call: TRBJ2-3; v_call: TRBV4-1; cdr3_length: 14; d_call: -
cdr3_nt: TGCGCCAGCAGCTTTAATCGGGAGAGATACAATGAGCAGTTCTTC; cdr3_aa: CASSFNRERYNEQFF; clone_size: -; j_call: TRBJ2-1; v_call: TRBV5-1; cdr3_length: 15; d_call: -
cdr3_nt: TGCAGTGTCCCGGGGGGCGGGGGGGCCAATGAGCAGTTCTTC; cdr3_aa: CSVPGGGGANEQFF; clone_size: few; j_call: TRBJ2-1; v_call: TRBV20-1; cdr3_length: 14; d_call: TRBD2